This T cell receptor (beta chain) was documented in a study of blood T cell repertoires in COVID-19. Across the study: Samples came from the United States, Italy and Spain, spanning acute and convalescent COVID-19. Nucleic acid was either cDNA or gDNA, and it came from T cells, B-cell-depleted T cells, or PBMCs.

Germline V gives CDR1 SGHRS, CDR2 YFSETQ. There are 14 residues in the CDR3. Trimming took 0 bases from V and 5 from J, leaving 11 bases between them. In the authors' methods: The assay estimated nucleated cells by amplifying reference gene primers. Assay: immunoSEQ multiplex PCR; the TCRdb copy retains only in-frame clones and omits some. V and J calls and clone size are copied from that table; D and trimming were computed from the DNA. The sample includes 200,000 to 250,000 clones, 70% to 85% of them seen just once. The TCR sequence derives from a man aged 45-65 years with active or convalescent COVID-19. The chain uses TRBV5-1 and TRBJ1-2; a possible D gene is TRBD1 (6 bases). The sequencing input was peripheral blood. In nucleotides, the CDR3 is TGCGCCAGCAGCTTGGGTGGACAGCCATATGGCTACACCTTC. It is translated as CASSLGGQPYGYTF.